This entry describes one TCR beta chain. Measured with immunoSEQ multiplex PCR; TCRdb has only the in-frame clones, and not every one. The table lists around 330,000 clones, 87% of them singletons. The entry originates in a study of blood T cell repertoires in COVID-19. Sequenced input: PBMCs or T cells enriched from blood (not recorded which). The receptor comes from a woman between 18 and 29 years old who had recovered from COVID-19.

The CDR3 region has the DNA TGTGCCAGCAGTTACCAGGTGATAGGTGAAAAACTGTTTTTT. Amino acids: CASSYQVIGEKLFF. This chain connects TRBV6-5 to TRBJ1-4; D not resolved. The CDR3 runs 14 residues. V dropped 2 bases and J dropped 7 bases, with 11 bases sitting between them. CDR1 MNHEY and CDR2 SVGAGI come from the germline V gene.